A selection of T cell receptor beta chains follows, all from one sample in a study of beta chain features in type 1 diabetes. Sequencing used immunoSEQ multiplex PCR; TCRdb keeps in-frame clones, though not all of them. Among about 330,000 clones listed, around 10% were seen once. Sequencing was done on a sample of naive CD4+ T cells from blood. The receptors derive from a woman aged 25 to 45 in good health. Both conserved end residues are part of each CDR3. The D gene is left open where the match is weak. A row's size may be missing; if present it is once, few, many or a size class.

D gene,V gene,clone size,J gene,CDR3 protein,CDR3 DNA
TRBD2,TRBV10-3,few,TRBJ2-1,CAISTPTSGRMGEQFF,TGTGCCATCAGCACCCCGACTAGCGGGAGAATGGGTGAGCAGTTCTTC
.,TRBV5-1,.,TRBJ2-3,CASSLNGDTQYF,TGCGCCAGCAGCTTGAACGGAGATACGCAGTATTTT
.,TRBV10-3,.,TRBJ2-3,CAIRSGSADTQYF,TGTGCCATTAGGTCAGGTTCTGCAGATACGCAGTATTTT
TRBD2,TRBV4-3,few,TRBJ2-5,CASSQSFGLAGVWGQETQYF,TGCGCCAGCAGCCAGAGTTTCGGACTAGCGGGAGTGTGGGGGCAAGAGACCCAGTACTTC
.,TRBV7-7,.,TRBJ2-3,CASSLGTTTDTQYF,TGTGCTAGCAGCTTAGGAACTACCACAGATACGCAGTATTTT
.,TRBV9,.,TRBJ2-7,CASSVTPQNSYEQYF,TGTGCCAGCAGCGTAACTCCGCAAAACTCCTACGAGCAGTACTTC
.,TRBV15,.,TRBJ2-1,CATSRDVADEQFF,TGTGCCACCAGCAGAGATGTAGCGGATGAGCAGTTCTTC
TRBD1,TRBV6-5,few,TRBJ2-5,CASSRRTGEETQYF,TGTGCCAGCAGTCGTCGTACAGGGGAAGAGACCCAGTACTTC
.,TRBV9,few,TRBJ2-5,CASSVTGGAETQYF,TGTGCCAGCAGCGTTACAGGAGGGGCCGAGACCCAGTACTTC
TRBD2,TRBV6-5,.,TRBJ2-5,CASSRSGRVQETQYF,TGTGCCAGCAGCCGTAGCGGGAGGGTACAAGAGACCCAGTACTTC
TRBD2,TRBV5-1,.,TRBJ2-7,CASRRAGVGPYEQYF,TGCGCCAGCAGGAGGGCGGGAGTGGGCCCCTACGAGCAGTACTTC
.,TRBV25-1,.,TRBJ2-1,CASSEGRSSYNEQFF,TGTGCCAGCAGTGAAGGAAGGAGCTCCTACAATGAGCAGTTCTTC